A selection of T cell receptor beta chains follows, all from one sample in a study of response to subunit inactivated influenza vaccine. TCRdb ran MiXCR on the RT-PCR reads and lists one entry per CDR3 protein. Among about 500,000 distinct CDR3 sequences, about 15% were seen once, and the ten largest hold 3%. This specimen was CD4+ T cells sorted from PBMCs, taken less than 30 months after vaccination. The receptors originated from a man between 50 and 75 years old who received an inactivated influenza vaccine. Both conserved end residues are part of each CDR3. Fields, in order: J gene, V gene, clone size, D gene, CDR3 protein, CDR3 DNA. The D gene is left open where the match is weak. Expanded clones get a size class; other rows say once, few or many, or leave the size out.

TRBJ2-3,TRBV20-1,many,TRBD2,CSASPPAGGQTDTQYF,TGCAGTGCTAGCCCTCCCGCGGGAGGCCAAACAGATACGCAGTATTTT
TRBJ2-5,TRBV24-1,few,TRBD1,CATSDGQGYQETQYF,TGTGCCACCAGTGATGGACAGGGTTATCAAGAGACCCAGTACTTC
TRBJ1-5,TRBV20-1,NA,TRBD1,CSAKYRGTGNQPQHF,TGCAGTGCAAAATACAGGGGTACGGGCAATCAGCCCCAGCATTTT
TRBJ2-1,TRBV18,few,TRBD2,CASRAPGLAGYNEQFF,TGTGCCAGCCGGGCCCCCGGACTAGCGGGGTACAATGAGCAGTTCTTC
TRBJ2-1,TRBV20-1,NA,TRBD2,CSARGLARSSYNEQFF,TGCAGTGCTAGAGGACTAGCGAGAAGCTCCTACAATGAGCAGTTCTTC
TRBJ1-2,TRBV28,few,TRBD1,CASSFRDRGRGYTF,TGTGCCAGCAGTTTCCGGGACAGGGGGCGTGGCTACACCTTC
TRBJ2-3,TRBV10-3,few,NA,CATHQGRTDTQYF,TGTGCCACCCACCAGGGGCGCACAGATACGCAGTATTTT
TRBJ2-1,TRBV19,NA,TRBD2,CASSIRRTSGLHNEQFF,TGTGCCAGTAGTATCCGGAGGACTAGCGGGCTCCACAATGAGCAGTTCTTC
TRBJ1-3,TRBV2,NA,NA,CASSEYGNTIYF,TGTGCCAGCAGTGAATATGGAAACACCATATATTTT
TRBJ2-3,TRBV20-1,NA,TRBD2,CSVTTGLAVDTQYF,TGCAGTGTCACAACGGGCCTAGCGGTAGATACGCAGTATTTT
TRBJ2-1,TRBV9,many,NA,CASSPTPGNEQFF,TGTGCCAGCTCCCCGACTCCGGGTAATGAGCAGTTCTTC
TRBJ2-1,TRBV6-2/TRBV6-3,NA,TRBD1,CASSWTGASYNEQFF,TGTGCCAGCAGTTGGACAGGGGCGTCCTACAATGAGCAGTTCTTC
TRBJ1-4,TRBV28,many,NA,CASRWRTTNEKLFF,TGTGCCAGCAGGTGGAGGACCACAAATGAAAAACTGTTTTTT
TRBJ2-5,TRBV7-9,NA,NA,CASSSVMLTETQYF,TGTGCCAGCAGCTCGGTTATGTTGACGGAGACCCAGTACTTC
TRBJ2-6,TRBV12-3/TRBV12-4,NA,NA,CATRLTGYSGANVLTF,TGTGCCACCCGCTTAACAGGGTATTCTGGGGCCAACGTCCTGACTTTC
TRBJ2-2,TRBV5-1,NA,TRBD1,CASSRDRASTGELFF,TGCGCCAGCAGCCGGGACAGGGCTAGCACCGGGGAGCTGTTTTTT
TRBJ1-1,TRBV18,many,NA,CASKQESQAFF,TGTGCCAGCAAACAGGAAAGCCAAGCTTTCTTT
TRBJ1-4,TRBV5-1,NA,NA,CASSLAQVKGLGEKLFF,TGCGCCAGCAGCTTGGCCCAGGTAAAGGGACTTGGTGAAAAACTGTTTTTT
TRBJ2-7,TRBV20-1,many,NA,CSALQGSYEQYF,TGCAGTGCTCTTCAGGGTAGCTACGAGCAGTACTTC
TRBJ2-2,TRBV20-1,NA,TRBD2,CSAAHGLVPGELFF,TGCAGTGCTGCCCATGGACTAGTCCCCGGGGAGCTGTTTTTT
TRBJ2-2,TRBV4-3,NA,NA,CASSQELGSGELFF,TGCGCCAGCAGCCAAGAACTGGGTTCCGGGGAGCTGTTTTTT
TRBJ2-7,TRBV6-5,NA,NA,CASSYSGGGSYEQYF,TGTGCCAGCAGTTACTCGGGAGGAGGGTCCTACGAGCAGTACTTC
TRBJ1-1,TRBV4-2,NA,NA,CASSQDNRGAAEAFF,TGTGCCAGCAGCCAAGATAATAGGGGGGCGGCTGAAGCTTTCTTT
TRBJ2-1,TRBV20-1,few,TRBD2,CSARAGSLAGGSYNEQFF,TGCAGTGCTAGAGCAGGTTCTCTAGCGGGAGGGTCCTACAATGAGCAGTTCTTC
TRBJ2-7,TRBV6-5,few,TRBD2,CASSSTAGTFEQYF,TGTGCCAGCAGTTCAACAGCGGGGACTTTTGAGCAGTACTTC
TRBJ2-7,TRBV12-3/TRBV12-4,few,TRBD2,CASSMTSAAYEQYF,TGTGCCAGCAGTATGACTAGCGCCGCCTACGAGCAGTACTTC
TRBJ2-1,TRBV3-1,NA,NA,CASSQERLIYEQFF,TGTGCCAGCAGCCAAGAGCGTCTAATCTATGAGCAGTTCTTC
TRBJ2-7,TRBV12-3/TRBV12-4,few,TRBD2,CASSFAGGSYEQYF,TGTGCCAGCAGTTTTGCGGGAGGGAGCTACGAGCAGTACTTC
TRBJ2-5,TRBV9,NA,NA,CASSVATGNIGETQYF,TGTGCCAGCAGCGTAGCCACAGGGAATATTGGGGAGACCCAGTACTTC
TRBJ2-7,TRBV28,few,TRBD1,CASKTYPGQGRHEQYF,TGTGCCAGCAAAACATATCCGGGACAGGGGAGGCACGAGCAGTACTTC
TRBJ2-2,TRBV11-2,few,TRBD2,CASSLDPLSGVDTGELFF,TGTGCCAGCAGCTTAGATCCTCTTAGCGGGGTCGACACCGGGGAGCTGTTTTTT
TRBJ2-7,TRBV20-1,many,TRBD2,CSGDGGRSYEQYF,TGCAGCGGGGATGGCGGGAGATCCTACGAGCAGTACTTC
TRBJ2-2,TRBV29-1,many,NA,CSVEEGRPTGELFF,TGCAGCGTTGAAGAGGGCCGACCCACCGGGGAGCTGTTTTTT
TRBJ1-5,TRBV10-3,NA,NA,CAISPGGGEVGQPQHF,TGTGCCATCAGCCCCGGGGGGGGGGAAGTGGGTCAGCCCCAGCATTTT
TRBJ1-3,TRBV7-6,few,NA,CASSLDRGSGNTIYF,TGTGCCAGCAGCTTAGATAGGGGTTCTGGAAACACCATATATTTT
TRBJ1-5,TRBV7-2,many,NA,CASSSKSNQPQHF,TGTGCCAGCAGCTCGAAGAGCAATCAGCCCCAGCATTTT
TRBJ1-1,TRBV20-1,NA,NA,CSARNPGERTEAFF,TGCAGTGCTAGAAATCCGGGGGAACGCACTGAAGCTTTCTTT
TRBJ2-5,TRBV18,many,NA,CASSPSGTIQETQYF,TGTGCCAGCTCGCCATCCGGGACAATCCAAGAGACCCAGTACTTC
TRBJ2-1,TRBV4-3,NA,NA,CASSQDPDYTYNEQFF,TGCGCCAGCAGCCAAGATCCGGACTACACCTACAATGAGCAGTTCTTC
TRBJ1-2,TRBV3-1,few,NA,CASSQGLRHLYGYTF,TGTGCCAGCAGCCAAGGTCTGAGGCACCTCTATGGCTACACCTTC
TRBJ2-3,TRBV20-1,NA,TRBD1,CSAPREGALQYF,TGCAGTGCTCCACGAGAGGGGGCCCTACAGTATTTT
TRBJ2-5,TRBV12-5,NA,TRBD2,CASGRGGQETQYF,TGTGCTAGTGGTAGGGGAGGGCAAGAGACCCAGTACTTC